The 24 T cell receptor beta chains listed next were all sequenced from one sample in a study of T cell responses to AZD1222 COVID-19 vaccine. TCRdb's table, derived via immunoSEQ multiplex PCR, lists solely in-frame clones and lacks some. The sample yields 120,000 or so clones, 88% seen once. The material sequenced was peripheral blood, taken on day 0 of AZD1222 vaccination. These receptors all stem from an adult in good health.

The chain employs TRBV6-2 or TRBV6-3 and TRBJ1-5; D uncertain. Germline lookup yields CDR1 MNHEY and CDR2 SVGEGT. The CDR3 extends over 14 amino acids. V was pared by 6 bases and J by 6 bases, with 15 bases between. CDR3: CASSHPGQTQPQHF. CDR3 nucleotides: TGTGCCAGCAGCCACCCCGGGCAGACTCAGCCCCAGCATTTT.

V is TRBV7-6 and J is TRBJ2-5, with TRBD2 matching over 9 bases. The CDR3 length is 17 residues. V shed 4 bases, J shed 3 bases, and the junction held 12 bases outside the gene matches. CDR1 and CDR2 (germline): SGHVS, FNYEAQ. This CDR3 is CASSSPLQLAGKETQYF. The CDR3 region has the DNA TGTGCCAGCAGCTCCCCGTTACAACTAGCGGGTAAAGAGACCCAGTACTTC. Based on the CDR3 plus reference TRBV7-6 and TRBJ2-5, the full variable domain is GAGVSQSPRYKVTKRGQDVALRCDPISGHVSLYWYRQALGQGPEFLTYFNYEAQQDKSGLPNDRFSAERPEGSISTLTIQRTEQRDSAMYRCASSSPLQLAGKETQYFGPGTRLLVL.

The genes are TRBV6-5 and TRBJ2-1, with D perhaps TRBD2 (5 bases). This CDR3 has 13 amino acids. With 6 bases removed from V and 3 bases from J, the gap between germline ends came to 9 bases. From germline, CDR1 is MNHEY and CDR2 SVGAGI. CDR3: CASRAVNYNEQFF. DNA of the CDR3: TGTGCCAGCAGAGCGGTGAACTACAATGAGCAGTTCTTC.

The chain links TRBV7-3 to TRBJ2-7; D is perhaps TRBD1 (5 bases). The V and J ends lost 0 bases and 5 bases respectively, with 8 bases between them. Germline CDR1 reads SGHTA; CDR2 reads FQGTGA. CDR3 length: 13 residues. The CDR3 here is CASSLTGRDEQYF. The CDR3 region has the DNA TGTGCCAGCAGCTTAACTGGCAGGGACGAGCAGTACTTC.

V and J are TRBV9 and TRBJ2-7, with D tentatively TRBD2 (5 bases). V dropped 4 bases and J dropped 3 bases, with 17 bases sitting between them. Germline V lookup: CDR1 SGDLS, CDR2 YYNGEE. This CDR3 is 15 amino acids long. CDR3 in DNA: TGTGCCAGCAGCCCCGCTAGCTTACCAATCTACGAGCAGTACTTC. It codes for CASSPASLPIYEQYF. Full variable domain (outside the CDR3, taken from reference TRBV9 and TRBJ2-7): DSGVTQTPKHLITATGQRVTLRCSPRSGDLSVYWYQQSLDQGLQFLIQYYNGEERAKGNILERFSAQQFPDLHSELNLSSLELGDSALYFCASSPASLPIYEQYFGPGTRLTVT.

The J gene is TRBJ2-7, the V gene TRBV5-4, with 8 bases aligning to TRBD1. Trimming removed 3 bases from V and 6 bases from J; junction bases left unmatched: 8. Germline CDR1 and CDR2: SGHNT and YYREEE (reference sequence). The CDR3 is 14 amino acids. The DNA for the CDR3 is TGTGCCAGCAGCTCCCCGGGACAGGCTCTCGAGCAGTACTTC. Residues: CASSSPGQALEQYF.

This chain connects TRBV25-1 to TRBJ1-2; 7 bases are shared with TRBD1. Germline V gene data show CDR1 as MGHDK and CDR2 as SYGVNS. CDR3 length: 15 residues. With V trimmed by 5 bases and J by 2 bases, 8 bases remained unmatched. CDR3 region: CASSSYRGENYGYTF. CDR3 sequence (DNA): TGTGCCAGCAGTTCCTACAGGGGAGAAAACTATGGCTACACCTTC.

The CDR3 DNA follows: TGTGCCAGCAGTTACTCGGGGGAAAACACTGAAGCTTTCTTT. It encodes CASSYSGENTEAFF. This chain uses TRBV6-6 with TRBJ1-1; D might be TRBD1 (5 bases). Germline-derived CDR1 and CDR2 are MNHNY and SVGAGI (reference sequence). V lost 0 bases to trimming and J lost 2 bases, with 7 bases between them. This CDR3 has 14 amino acids.

This chain connects TRBV9 to TRBJ1-3; D possibly corresponds to TRBD1 (5 bases). Deletions cut 3 bases from V and 0 bases from J, with 13 bases between. The germline V gene has CDR1 SGDLS and CDR2 YYNGEE. The CDR3 has 16 residues. CDR3 in DNA: TGTGCCAGCAGCGGACCACAGGAAATCTCTGGAAACACCATATATTTT. It yields the protein CASSGPQEISGNTIYF.

This chain uses TRBV12-5 with TRBJ1-1; a possible D gene is TRBD1 (6 bases). The germline CDR1 and CDR2 sequences are LGHNT and FRNRAP. V dropped 9 bases and J dropped 0 bases, with 11 bases sitting between them. There are 13 residues in the CDR3. The CDR3 region is CASRRDMNTEAFF. CDR3 bases: TGTGCTAGCAGGAGGGACATGAACACTGAAGCTTTCTTT.

This chain connects TRBV9 to TRBJ1-5, with 9 bases lining up with TRBD1. CDR3 size: 14 residues. The J segment lost 4 bases and the V segment lost 4 bases, leaving 3 bases of the junction unmatched. Germline V CDR1 and CDR2: SGDLS, YYNGEE. CDR3 in amino acids: CASSPGQGNQPQHF. Written as DNA, the CDR3 is TGTGCCAGCAGCCCAGGACAGGGGAATCAGCCCCAGCATTTT.

The chain is built from TRBV5-6 and TRBJ2-7; D is undetermined. Germline CDR1 reads SGHDT; CDR2 reads YYEEEE. This CDR3 comprises 13 residues. The V end was cut by 1 base, the J end by 3 bases, with 8 bases between. The CDR3, as DNA: TGTGCCAGCAGCTTGAGAGACGGCTACGAGCAGTACTTC. It specifies CASSLRDGYEQYF.

The gene calls are TRBV6-5 and TRBJ1-5; D is undetermined. This CDR3 contains 13 residues. CDR1 and CDR2 from the germline V gene are MNHEY and SVGAGI. Trimming took off 2 bases at V and 3 bases at J, with 5 bases between the two ends. The CDR3 loop reads CASSYVINQPQHF. The CDR3 DNA sequence: TGTGCCAGCAGTTACGTCATCAATCAGCCCCAGCATTTT.

The rearrangement joins TRBV5-6 to TRBJ2-1, with 8 nucleotides matching TRBD1. The CDR3 contains 13 residues. J was trimmed by 11 bases and V by 4 bases; bases with no gene match: 8. Germline V gives CDR1 SGHDT, CDR2 YYEEEE. CDR3 DNA sequence: TGTGCCAGCAGCGGACCGGGACAGGTAAAGCAGTTCTTC. It encodes CASSGPGQVKQFF.

This rearrangement joins TRBV28 to TRBJ2-7; 7 bases align to TRBD2. The CDR3 contains 13 residues. J gave up 5 bases and V 7 bases, and 8 bases lay outside the gene matches. Germline V gene sequence: CDR1 MDHEN, CDR2 SYDVKM. The CDR3 reads CASILSGGNEQYF. The CDR3 nucleotides are TGTGCCAGCATTCTGTCGGGAGGAAACGAGCAGTACTTC.

This clone has just one count. The gene calls are TRBV10-3 and TRBJ1-2, with D maybe TRBD1 (5 bases). With 8 bases removed from V and 4 bases from J, the gap between germline ends came to 14 bases. The CDR3 totals 13 residues. The V gene's germline CDR1 is ENHRY and CDR2 SYGVKD. Written as DNA, the CDR3 is TGTGCCATCGGGGGGGAAACAGTCTATGGCTACACCTTC. This encodes CAIGGETVYGYTF.

The chain has TRBV5-1 and TRBJ1-2; weak D call: TRBD1 (5 bases). Germline CDR1 reads SGHRS; CDR2 reads YFSETQ. The CDR3 is 14 residues long. The germline V and J ends were trimmed by 0 bases and 8 bases, with 14 bases remaining between them. CDR3 loop: CASSLDPGRVGYTF. The CDR3 DNA follows: TGCGCCAGCAGCTTGGACCCGGGGCGTGTGGGCTACACCTTC.

The V and J genes are TRBV14 and TRBJ2-1; 7 bases fit TRBD2. Germline V gives CDR1 SGHDN, CDR2 FVKESK. This CDR3 has 15 amino acids. Trimming at V came to 0 bases and at J to 8 bases, leaving 7 bases not matched to a gene. The chain's CDR3 is CASSQDDGRQYEQFF. As DNA, the CDR3 is TGTGCCAGCAGCCAAGACGACGGGAGGCAGTATGAGCAGTTCTTC. Complete variable domain (other parts from reference TRBV14 and TRBJ2-1): EAGVTQFPSHSVIEKGQTVTLRCDPISGHDNLYWYRRVMGKEIKFLLHFVKESKQDESGMPNNRFLAERTGGTYSTLKVQPAELEDSGVYFCASSQDDGRQYEQFFGPGTRLTVL.

The chain joins TRBV5-5 to TRBJ1-2; 9 bases agree with TRBD1. The CDR3 loop spans 14 amino acids. From germline, CDR1 is SGHKS and CDR2 YYEKEE (reference sequence). V trimming: 1 base; J trimming: 13 bases; junction bases outside the gene matches: 11. The CDR3 loop reads CASSLISDRGLVTF. In DNA form, the CDR3 reads TGTGCCAGCAGCTTGATCTCGGACAGGGGTCTTGTCACCTTC.

The V call is TRBV15, the J call TRBJ1-4; 7 bases agree with TRBD1. Germline lookup yields CDR1 LNHNV and CDR2 YYDKDF (reference sequence). The CDR3 has 16 residues. With 2 bases clipped from V and 3 bases from J, the junction kept 6 bases outside the gene matches. The CDR3 DNA reads TGTGCCACCAGCAGAAGGCCGGGACAGTCTAATGAAAAACTGTTTTTT. Translating gives CATSRRPGQSNEKLFF.

The chain is built from TRBV7-2 and TRBJ2-4; TRBD2 matches 7 bases. The CDR3 contains 18 residues. The J segment lost 3 bases and the V segment lost 5 bases, leaving 16 bases of the junction unmatched. Germline CDR1 reads SGHTA; CDR2 reads FQGNSA. CDR3 region: CASSPGGTNWIVKNIQYF. CDR3 in DNA: TGTGCCAGCAGCCCGGGGGGTACTAATTGGATTGTCAAAAACATTCAGTACTTC. The variable domain in full, with the rest retrieved from reference TRBV7-2 and TRBJ2-4, is GAGVSQSPSNKVTEKGKDVELRCDPISGHTALYWYRQSLGQGLEFLIYFQGNSAPDKSGLPSDRFSAERTGGSVSTLTIQRTQQEDSAVYLCASSPGGTNWIVKNIQYFGAGTRLSVL.

The rearrangement uses TRBV3-1 (or the pseudogene TRBV3-2) and TRBJ1-6, with 7 positions matching TRBD1. The ends lost 4 bases at V and 7 bases at J; junction bases unmatched: 4. The CDR3 has 14 residues. Germline V CDR1 and CDR2: LGHDT, YNNKEL (reference sequence). The CDR3 nucleotides read TGTGCCAGCAGCCGGGGACAGCAAAATTCACCCCTCCACTTT. Protein product: CASSRGQQNSPLHF.

Here the CDR3 DNA reads TGTGCCAGCAGCGCCGACGGGGGAAACACCATATATTTT. This codes for CASSADGGNTIYF. The rearrangement joins TRBV9 to TRBJ1-3; D not resolved. This CDR3 region has 13 residues. Between the trimmed V and J ends, which lost 3 bases and 4 bases, there was a span of 8 bases. The germline gives CDR1 SGDLS, CDR2 YYNGEE.

This sequence joins TRBV7-8 and TRBJ2-2, with TRBD1 matching 9 bases. V lost 4 bases, J lost 6 bases, and 12 bases stayed unmatched. The germline gives CDR1 SGHVS, CDR2 FQNEAQ. The CDR3 length is 17 residues. The CDR3 sequence is CASSSRRGTGFPGELFF. CDR3 in DNA: TGTGCCAGCAGCTCCCGAAGAGGGACAGGGTTTCCCGGGGAGCTGTTTTTT.